Here is one T cell receptor beta chain with its context. The specificity of this receptor is unknown. Base qualities are not at hand, and no much larger clone is one base apart. TCRbeta CDR3 regions were amplified from genomic DNA by means of the immunoSEQ Assay, a bias-controlled multiplex PCR. The source study handled its data this way. Nucleated cell counts per sample were estimated from amplification of reference gene primers within the assay. To quantify the absolute abundance of each unique TCRbeta CDR3 rearrangement, sequence reads were collapsed and filtered. For each sample, productive Simpson clonality was calculated by taking the square root of Simpson's diversity index across productive rearrangements. The table was pulled from immuneACCESS by TCRdb, which kept in-frame rearrangements only. Such tables lose some clones; where checked, under half of the loss comes from unresolved V genes, and the rest has no known cause. V and J calls and clone size are copied from that table; D and trimming were computed from the DNA. This sample is represented by 250,000 to 300,000 clones; approximately 85% of them were singletons. Around 1% of the sample rests with the top ten.

Participants in the prospective study were aged about 18 to 90 years, lived in 20 to 30 United States geographic areas, and enrolled through a virtual design. In the prospective study, participants were assigned to cohorts based on the clinical history participants reported in a screening survey and a study questionnaire. Recovered participants in ImmuneRACE Cohort 3 were defined by two consecutive negative NP/OP PCR tests, clearance by a healthcare professional, or resolution of symptoms. Mobile phlebotomists in the prospective study collected whole blood, serum and a nasopharyngeal or oropharyngeal swab from every participant. Additional blood draws and questionnaires over an approximately two-month period could optionally be provided by prospective study participants. Blood samples from the prospective study were shipped frozen or at room temperature prior to DNA extraction. The sample is drawn from a study of blood T cell repertoires in COVID-19 (dated by TCRdb to the early 2020s). Looking at the study overall: Samples covering the acute and convalescent phases of COVID-19 were provided by collaborators in the United States, Italy and Spain. The material from the prospective study consisted of cDNA or gDNA derived from T cells, B-cell-depleted T cells, or PBMCs. Subjects who had been exposed to COVID-19, were actively infected with it, or had recovered from it provided the deeply sampled blood TCRbeta repertoires that made up the dataset. The repertoires were made available in a free public database intended to serve as a resource for research on the immune response to SARS-CoV-2. The samples were drawn from two sources: the first 160 participants of the ongoing ImmuneRACE study, and over 950 subjects contributed by 6 global collaborators. Sample metadata almost always included a de-identified subject ID, COVID-19 status, age in years and sex. Where available, HLA class I and class II types were taken from metadata supplied by the sample provider and were not determined by assay-based typing.

From the cysteine through the phenylalanine, the CDR3 covers 13 amino acids. Only the CDR3 part of the read is kept: 39 bases, read in frame from the first base. V is reduced by 5 bases and J by 7 bases, leaving a spacing of 11 bases between them. The germline V gene encodes CDR1 KGHDR and CDR2 SFDVKD. The research as a whole found: Clinical and demographic metadata were provided uncurated, with the amount varying by source and participant.

Here the chain combines TRBV24-1 and TRBJ1-5; the D segment could be TRBD1, given 6 matching bases. The sequence derives from a woman in her thirties who had recovered from COVID-19. Sequencing was carried out using PBMCs or T cells enriched from blood (not recorded which). The CDR3 protein sequence reads: CATSANREQPQHF. The DNA sequence is as follows: TGTGCCACCAGTGCAAACAGGGAGCAGCCCCAGCATTTT.